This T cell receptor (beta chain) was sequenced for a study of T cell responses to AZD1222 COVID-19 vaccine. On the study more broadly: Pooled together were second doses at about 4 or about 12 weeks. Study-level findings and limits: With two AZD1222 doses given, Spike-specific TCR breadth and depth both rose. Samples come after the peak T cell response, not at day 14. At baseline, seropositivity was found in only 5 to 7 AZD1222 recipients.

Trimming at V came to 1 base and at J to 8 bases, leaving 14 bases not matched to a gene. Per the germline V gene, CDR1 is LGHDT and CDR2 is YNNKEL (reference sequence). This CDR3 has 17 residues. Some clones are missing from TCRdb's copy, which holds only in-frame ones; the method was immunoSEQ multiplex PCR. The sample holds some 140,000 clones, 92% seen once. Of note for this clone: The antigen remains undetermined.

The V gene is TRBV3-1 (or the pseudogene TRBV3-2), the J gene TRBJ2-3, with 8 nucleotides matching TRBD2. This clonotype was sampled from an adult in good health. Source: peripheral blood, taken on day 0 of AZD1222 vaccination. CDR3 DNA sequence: TGTGCCAGCAGCCAAGTACTTAGCGGGATACAAGGGGGTACGCAGTATTTT. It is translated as CASSQVLSGIQGGTQYF.